These 8 T cell receptor beta chains share one sample of origin, sequenced in a study of shared clonotypes between healthy human individuals. Selected positively for CCR7 and CD45RO-negative, naive CD8 cells excluded terminally differentiated effector memory CD45RA+ cells. Sequencing used immunoSEQ multiplex PCR; TCRdb keeps in-frame clones, though not all of them. This sample carries over 2,000,000 clones, 85% to 95% of them seen once, and the ten largest clones take about 1.7%. Sequencing used naive CD8+ T cells from PBMCs. Receptor source: a man younger than 35 in good health. Some clones in this sample may be carry-over from other donors' samples.

The V call is TRBV7-9, the J call TRBJ1-1, with 8 bases aligning to TRBD1. Germline CDR1 reads SEHNR; CDR2 reads FQNEAQ (reference sequence). J lost 0 bases, V lost 1 base, and 7 bases had no gene match. This CDR3 is built from 17 residues. Here the CDR3 DNA reads TGTGCCAGCAGCTTAGGAACAGGGGGGTATATGAACACTGAAGCTTTCTTT. Protein product: CASSLGTGGYMNTEAFF.

About this clone: The same CDR3 arises from other DNA sequences in this sample as well. This sequence joins TRBV7-8 and TRBJ2-7; 8 nucleotides agree with TRBD1. V was pared by 4 bases and J by 1 base, with 3 bases of the junction left unmatched. Germline V CDR1 and CDR2: SGHVS, FQNEAQ. The CDR3 runs 14 residues. This CDR3 reads CASSSGTGSYEQYF. The CDR3, as DNA: TGTGCCAGCAGCTCCGGGACAGGTTCCTACGAGCAGTACTTC.

The count of this clone is one. The chain links TRBV5-6 to TRBJ2-3; D unclear. CDR3 size: 14 residues. The V and J ends lost 2 bases and 2 bases respectively, with 9 bases between them. CDR1 is SGHDT and CDR2 is YYEEEE in the germline V gene. The CDR3 bases are TGTGCCAGCAGCTTCCGCGGATCCACAGATACGCAGTATTTT. This translates into CASSFRGSTDTQYF.

This chain connects TRBV7-6 to TRBJ2-3; a weak D match, TRBD2 (5 bases). Deletions cut 1 base from V and 1 base from J, with 15 bases between. The CDR3 loop spans 17 amino acids. Germline V gene lookup returns CDR1 SGHVS and CDR2 FNYEAQ. The CDR3 loop is CASSLDTPLGGTDTQYF. The CDR3 DNA sequence: TGTGCCAGCAGCTTAGATACCCCCTTGGGAGGCACAGATACGCAGTATTTT. Full variable domain (outside the CDR3, taken from reference TRBV7-6 and TRBJ2-3): GAGVSQSPRYKVTKRGQDVALRCDPISGHVSLYWYRQALGQGPEFLTYFNYEAQQDKSGLPNDRFSAERPEGSISTLTIQRTEQRDSAMYRCASSLDTPLGGTDTQYFGPGTRLTVL.

The V gene is TRBV6-6, the J gene TRBJ1-2; D uncertain. The CDR3 contains 13 residues. Germline V gene lookup returns CDR1 MNHNY and CDR2 SVGAGI (reference sequence). Between the trimmed V and J ends, which lost 6 bases and 4 bases, there was a span of 12 bases. This CDR3 is CASRTHRGYGYTF. The CDR3 DNA reads as TGTGCCAGCAGAACCCACCGGGGCTATGGCTACACCTTC.

V and J are TRBV27 and TRBJ2-2; D is perhaps TRBD1 (6 bases). Germline CDR1 is MNHEY and CDR2 is SMNVEV (reference sequence). Trimming left V 3 bases short and J 0 bases short, with 23 bases between. This CDR3 contains 20 residues. For the CDR3, the DNA is TGTGCCAGCAGTTTGCTTTCTGCGTGGATGGACAGCACGAACACCGGGGAGCTGTTTTTT. This gives the protein CASSLLSAWMDSTNTGELFF.

V is TRBV4-1 and J is TRBJ2-5, with D unclear. TRBJ2-7 explains the end of the DNA better; the J call may be wrong. CDR3 length equals 15 residues. In germline, CDR1 is MGHRA, CDR2 YSYEKL. CDR3 sequence (DNA): TGCGCCAGCAGCGCAGACACTCCCCTCTCCTACGAGCAGTACTTC. It is translated as CASSADTPLSYEQYF.

The chain uses TRBV12-5 and TRBJ1-1, with a weak D call TRBD1 (5 bases). Germline V CDR1 and CDR2: LGHNT, FRNRAP. CDR3 length: 17 residues. Trimming removed 3 bases from V and 7 bases from J, with 24 bases in between. DNA of the CDR3: TGTGCTAGTGGTTTCTGGGGTGGCTTACTCCGGGACGTTGAAGCTTTCTTT. It encodes CASGFWGGLLRDVEAFF.